This T cell receptor (beta chain) originates from a study of blood T cell repertoires in COVID-19. Looking at the study overall: T cells, B-cell-depleted T cells, or PBMCs supplied cDNA or gDNA.

CDR1 and CDR2 from the germline V gene are SNHLY and FYNNEI. CDR3 length: 11 amino acids. V was shortened by 6 bases and J by 4 bases, with 6 bases between the two germline ends. Generated by immunoSEQ multiplex PCR, the TCRdb table keeps only in-frame clones and is missing some. The sample gives around 23,000 clones, roughly 89% of which show up once; approximately 19% is in the top ten. This sequence was found in a human donor in a cohort sampled during active COVID-19. Sequencing was carried out using peripheral blood. The chain recombines TRBV2 with TRBJ1-2, with D unresolved. CDR3 loop: CASSQIYGYTF. The CDR3 nucleotides are TGTGCCAGCAGCCAAATCTATGGCTACACCTTC. Full variable domain (remainder filled in from reference TRBV2 and TRBJ1-2): EPEVTQTPSHQVTQMGQEVILRCVPISNHLYFYWYRQILGQKVEFLVSFYNNEISEKSEIFDDQFSVERPDGSNFTLKIRSTKLEDSAMYFCASSQIYGYTFGSGTRLTVV.